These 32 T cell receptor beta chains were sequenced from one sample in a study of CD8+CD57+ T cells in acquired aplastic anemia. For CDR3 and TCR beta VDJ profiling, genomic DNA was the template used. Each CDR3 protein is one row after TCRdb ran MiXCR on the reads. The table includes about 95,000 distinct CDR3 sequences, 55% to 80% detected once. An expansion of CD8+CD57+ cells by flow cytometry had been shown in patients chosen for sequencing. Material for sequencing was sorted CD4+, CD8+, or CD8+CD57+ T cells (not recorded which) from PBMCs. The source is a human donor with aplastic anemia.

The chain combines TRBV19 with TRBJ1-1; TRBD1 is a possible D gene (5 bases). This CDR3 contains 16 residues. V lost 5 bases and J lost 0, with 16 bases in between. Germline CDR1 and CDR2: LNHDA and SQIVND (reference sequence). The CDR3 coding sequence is TGTGCCAGTAGTGAGGGACCGATTATCTTGAACACTGAAGCTTTCTTT. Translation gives CASSEGPIILNTEAFF. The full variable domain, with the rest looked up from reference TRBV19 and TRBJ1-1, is DGGITQSPKYLFRKEGQNVTLSCEQNLNHDAMYWYRQDPGQGLRLIYYSQIVNDFQKGDIAEGYSVSREKKESFPLTVTSAQKNPTAFYLCASSEGPIILNTEAFFGQGTRLTVV.

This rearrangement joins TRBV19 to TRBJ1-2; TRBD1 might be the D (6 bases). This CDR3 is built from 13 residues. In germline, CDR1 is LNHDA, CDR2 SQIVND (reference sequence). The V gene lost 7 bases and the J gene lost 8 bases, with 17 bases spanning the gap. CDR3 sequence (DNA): TGTGCCAGTACCGTGGACAGTATGAAAGGCTACACCTTC. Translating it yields CASTVDSMKGYTF.

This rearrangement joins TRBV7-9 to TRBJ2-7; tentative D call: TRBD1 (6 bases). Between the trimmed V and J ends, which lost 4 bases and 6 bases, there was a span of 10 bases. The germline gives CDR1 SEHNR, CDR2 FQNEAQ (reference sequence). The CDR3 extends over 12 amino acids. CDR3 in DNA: TGTGCCAGCAGCTCACAGGGCGCCGAGCAGTACTTC. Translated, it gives CASSSQGAEQYF. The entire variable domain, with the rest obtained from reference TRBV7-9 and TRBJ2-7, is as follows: DTGVSQNPRHKITKRGQNVTFRCDPISEHNRLYWYRQTLGQGPEFLTYFQNEAQLEKSRLLSDRFSAERPKGSFSTLEIQRTEQGDSAMYLCASSSQGAEQYFGPGTRLTVT.

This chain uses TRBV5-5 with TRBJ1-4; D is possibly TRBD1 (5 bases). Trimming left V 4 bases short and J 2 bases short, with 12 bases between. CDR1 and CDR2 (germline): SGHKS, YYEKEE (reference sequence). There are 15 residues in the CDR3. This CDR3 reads CASSPGTVTNEKLFF. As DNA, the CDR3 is TGTGCCAGCAGCCCCGGGACGGTGACTAATGAAAAACTGTTTTTT.

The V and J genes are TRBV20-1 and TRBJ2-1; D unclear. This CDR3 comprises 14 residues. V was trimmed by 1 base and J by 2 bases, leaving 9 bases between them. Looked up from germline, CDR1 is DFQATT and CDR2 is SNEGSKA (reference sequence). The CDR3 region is CSARVIGTYNEQFF. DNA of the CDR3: TGCAGTGCTAGAGTTATCGGAACCTACAATGAGCAGTTCTTC.

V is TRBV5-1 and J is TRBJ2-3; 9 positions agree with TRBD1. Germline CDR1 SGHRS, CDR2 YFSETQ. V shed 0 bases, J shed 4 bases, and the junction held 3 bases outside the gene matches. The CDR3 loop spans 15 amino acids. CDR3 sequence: CASSLGDRAADTQYF. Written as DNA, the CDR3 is TGCGCCAGCAGCTTGGGGGACAGGGCCGCAGATACGCAGTATTTT. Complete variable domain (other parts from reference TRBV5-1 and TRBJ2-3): KAGVTQTPRYLIKTRGQQVTLSCSPISGHRSVSWYQQTPGQGLQFLFEYFSETQRNKGNFPGRFSGRQFSNSRSEMNVSTLELGDSALYLCASSLGDRAADTQYFGPGTRLTVL.

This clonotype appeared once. The CDR3 nucleotides are TGTGCCAGCAGTGTGGGCGGGGGGGCCGTAGAGACCCAGTACTTC. Protein product: CASSVGGGAVETQYF. The V and J genes are TRBV2 and TRBJ2-5; 9 bases line up with TRBD2. V dropped 4 bases and J dropped 4; count of bases not matched to a gene: 7. Germline V gene sequence: CDR1 SNHLY, CDR2 FYNNEI. This CDR3 has 15 residues.

Here the CDR3 DNA reads TGCAGTGCTGGGAAGACAGGGGTCTCCTACGAGCAGTACTTC. It encodes CSAGKTGVSYEQYF. This chain uses TRBV20-1 with TRBJ2-7, with 8 bases aligning to TRBD1. J gave up 0 bases and V 5 bases, and 6 bases lay outside the gene matches. This CDR3 has 14 amino acids. From germline, CDR1 is DFQATT and CDR2 SNEGSKA (reference sequence).

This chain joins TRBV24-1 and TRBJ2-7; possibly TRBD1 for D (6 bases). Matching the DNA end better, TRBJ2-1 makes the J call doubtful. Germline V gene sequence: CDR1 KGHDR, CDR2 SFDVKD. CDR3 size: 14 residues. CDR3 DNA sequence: TGTGCCACCAGTGATGGACAGTTCCACAATGAGCAGTTCTTC. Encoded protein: CATSDGQFHNEQFF.

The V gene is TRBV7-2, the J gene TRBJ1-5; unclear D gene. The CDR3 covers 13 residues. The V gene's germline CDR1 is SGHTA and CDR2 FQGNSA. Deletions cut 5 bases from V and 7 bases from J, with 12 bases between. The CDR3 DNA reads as TGTGCCAGCAGCGTCAGGCTAGGGCAGCCCCAGCATTTT. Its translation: CASSVRLGQPQHF. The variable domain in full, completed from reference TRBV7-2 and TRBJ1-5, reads GAGVSQSPSNKVTEKGKDVELRCDPISGHTALYWYRQSLGQGLEFLIYFQGNSAPDKSGLPSDRFSAERTGGSVSTLTIQRTQQEDSAVYLCASSVRLGQPQHFGDGTRLSIL.

The CDR3 loop reads CASSELGLVQETQYF. The DNA of the CDR3 is TGTGCCAGCAGTGAGTTGGGCTTAGTACAAGAGACCCAGTACTTC. This rearrangement joins TRBV2 to TRBJ2-5, with D hard to call. The V gene's germline CDR1 is SNHLY and CDR2 FYNNEI. Trimming took 3 bases from V and 2 from J, leaving 13 bases between them. This CDR3 region has 15 residues.

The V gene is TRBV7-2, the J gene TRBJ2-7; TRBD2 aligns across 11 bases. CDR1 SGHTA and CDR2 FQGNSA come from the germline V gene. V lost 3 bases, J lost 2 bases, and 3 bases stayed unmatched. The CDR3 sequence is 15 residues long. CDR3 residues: CASSFPGLAAYEQYF. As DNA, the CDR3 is TGTGCCAGCAGCTTTCCGGGACTAGCGGCCTACGAGCAGTACTTC.

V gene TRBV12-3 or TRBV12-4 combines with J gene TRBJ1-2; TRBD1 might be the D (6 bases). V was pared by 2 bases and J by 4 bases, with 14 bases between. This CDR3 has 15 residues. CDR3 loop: CASSLQGSSIYGYTF. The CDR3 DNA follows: TGTGCCAGCAGTTTACAGGGGTCTTCTATCTATGGCTACACCTTC.

CDR3 residues: CSVEDRVYEETQYF. The CDR3 DNA sequence: TGCAGCGTGGAGGACAGGGTATATGAGGAGACCCAGTACTTC. The chain employs TRBV29-1 and TRBJ2-5; 8 nucleotides agree with TRBD1. The CDR3 covers 14 residues. Germline CDR1 reads SQVTM; CDR2 reads ANQGSEA. J was trimmed by 5 bases and V by 6 bases; bases with no gene match: 11.

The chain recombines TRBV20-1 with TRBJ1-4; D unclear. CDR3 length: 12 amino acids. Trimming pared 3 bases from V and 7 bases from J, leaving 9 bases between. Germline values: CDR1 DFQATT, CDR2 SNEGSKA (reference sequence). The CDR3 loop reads CSASRQVEKLFF. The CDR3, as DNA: TGCAGTGCTAGTCGCCAGGTTGAAAAACTGTTTTTT.

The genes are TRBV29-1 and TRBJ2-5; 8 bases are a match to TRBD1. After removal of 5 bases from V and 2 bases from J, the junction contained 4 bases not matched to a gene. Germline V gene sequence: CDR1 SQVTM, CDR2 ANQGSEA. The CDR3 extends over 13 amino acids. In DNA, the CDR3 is TGCAGCGTTCAGACAGGGGAACAAGAGACCCAGTACTTC. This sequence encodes CSVQTGEQETQYF.

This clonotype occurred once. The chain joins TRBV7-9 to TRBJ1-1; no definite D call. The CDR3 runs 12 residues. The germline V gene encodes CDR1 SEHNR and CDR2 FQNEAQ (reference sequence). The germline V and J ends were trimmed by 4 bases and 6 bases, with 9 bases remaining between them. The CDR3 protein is CASSSWSSEAFF. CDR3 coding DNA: TGTGCCAGCAGCTCTTGGAGCTCTGAAGCTTTCTTT.

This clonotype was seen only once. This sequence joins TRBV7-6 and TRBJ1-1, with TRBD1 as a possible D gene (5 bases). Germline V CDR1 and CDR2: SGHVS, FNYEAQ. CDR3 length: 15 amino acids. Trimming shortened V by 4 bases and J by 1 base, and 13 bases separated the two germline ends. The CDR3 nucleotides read TGTGCCAGCAGCTCCCTGACAGAGGCGAACACTGAAGCTTTCTTT. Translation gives CASSSLTEANTEAFF.

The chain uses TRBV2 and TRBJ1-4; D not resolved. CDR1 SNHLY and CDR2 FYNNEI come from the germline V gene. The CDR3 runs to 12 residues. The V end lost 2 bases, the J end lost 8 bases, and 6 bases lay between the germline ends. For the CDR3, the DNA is TGTGCCAGCAGTGAAACAGAAGAAAAACTGTTTTTT. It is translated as CASSETEEKLFF.

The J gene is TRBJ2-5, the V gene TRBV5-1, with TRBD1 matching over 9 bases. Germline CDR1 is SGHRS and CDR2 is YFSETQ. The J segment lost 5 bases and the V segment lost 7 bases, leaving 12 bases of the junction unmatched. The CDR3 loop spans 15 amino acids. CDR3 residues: CASGRDGQGYETQYF. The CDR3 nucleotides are TGCGCCAGCGGCCGTGATGGACAGGGGTATGAGACCCAGTACTTC.

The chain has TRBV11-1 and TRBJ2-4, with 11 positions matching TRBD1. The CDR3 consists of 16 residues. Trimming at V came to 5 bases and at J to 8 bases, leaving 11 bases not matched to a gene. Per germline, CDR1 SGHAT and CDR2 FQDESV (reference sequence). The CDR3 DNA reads TGTGCCAGCAGCCCAGGACAGGGGGCTGCTGGTGACATTCAGTACTTC. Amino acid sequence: CASSPGQGAAGDIQYF. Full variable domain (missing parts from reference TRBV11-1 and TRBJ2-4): EAEVAQSPRYKITEKSQAVAFWCDPISGHATLYWYRQILGQGPELLVQFQDESVVDDSQLPKDRFSAERLKGVDSTLKIQPAELGDSAMYLCASSPGQGAAGDIQYFGAGTRLSVL.

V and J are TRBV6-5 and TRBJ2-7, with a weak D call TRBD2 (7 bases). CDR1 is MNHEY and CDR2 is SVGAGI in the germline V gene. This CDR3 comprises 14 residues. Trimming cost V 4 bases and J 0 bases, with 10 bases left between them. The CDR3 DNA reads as TGTGCCAGCAGTTGGGGGGGGCCCTCCTACGAGCAGTACTTC. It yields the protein CASSWGGPSYEQYF.

As DNA, the CDR3 is TGTGCCAGCAGTTTCCTGGGACAGCAGTACTTC. As protein: CASSFLGQQYF. The gene calls are TRBV6-5 and TRBJ2-7; either TRBD1 or TRBD2 may supply D (5 bases each). The CDR3 totals 11 residues. The V end lost 4 bases, the J end lost 8 bases, and 9 bases lay between the germline ends. Germline V lookup: CDR1 MNHEY, CDR2 SVGAGI.

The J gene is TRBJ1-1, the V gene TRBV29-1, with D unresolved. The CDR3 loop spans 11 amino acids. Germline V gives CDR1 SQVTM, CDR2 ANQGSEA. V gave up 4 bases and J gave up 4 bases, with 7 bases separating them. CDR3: CSVVIGTEAFF. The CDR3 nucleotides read TGCAGCGTTGTGATAGGCACTGAAGCTTTCTTT.

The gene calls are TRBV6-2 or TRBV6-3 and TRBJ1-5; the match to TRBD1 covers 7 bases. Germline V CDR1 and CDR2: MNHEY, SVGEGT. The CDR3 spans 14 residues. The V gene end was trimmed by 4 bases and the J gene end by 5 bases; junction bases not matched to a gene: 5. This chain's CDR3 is CASSSLTGYQPQHF. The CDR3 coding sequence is TGTGCCAGCAGTTCTCTGACAGGGTATCAGCCCCAGCATTTT.

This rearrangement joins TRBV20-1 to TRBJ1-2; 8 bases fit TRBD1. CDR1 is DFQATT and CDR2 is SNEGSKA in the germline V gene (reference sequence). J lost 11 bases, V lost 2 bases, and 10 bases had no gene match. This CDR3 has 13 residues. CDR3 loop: CSARTTGVGWYTF. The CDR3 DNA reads TGCAGTGCTAGAACGACAGGGGTAGGGTGGTACACCTTC.

The CDR3 DNA follows: TGCAGTGCTAGAGATATTGCGACAGGGGATTCTTCACCCCTCCACTTT. This encodes CSARDIATGDSSPLHF. This rearrangement joins TRBV20-1 to TRBJ1-6; TRBD1 matches at 8 bases. Germline V gene sequence: CDR1 DFQATT, CDR2 SNEGSKA (reference sequence). The CDR3 contains 16 residues. V lost 0 bases, J lost 9 bases, and 10 bases stayed unmatched.

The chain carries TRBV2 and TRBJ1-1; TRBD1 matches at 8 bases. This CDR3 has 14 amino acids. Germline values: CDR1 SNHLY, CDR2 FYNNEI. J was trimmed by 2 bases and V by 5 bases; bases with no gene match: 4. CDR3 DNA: TGTGCCAGCAGTCAGGGGGCGGGTAACACTGAAGCTTTCTTT. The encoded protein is CASSQGAGNTEAFF. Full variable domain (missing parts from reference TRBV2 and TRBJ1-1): EPEVTQTPSHQVTQMGQEVILRCVPISNHLYFYWYRQILGQKVEFLVSFYNNEISEKSEIFDDQFSVERPDGSNFTLKIRSTKLEDSAMYFCASSQGAGNTEAFFGQGTRLTVV.

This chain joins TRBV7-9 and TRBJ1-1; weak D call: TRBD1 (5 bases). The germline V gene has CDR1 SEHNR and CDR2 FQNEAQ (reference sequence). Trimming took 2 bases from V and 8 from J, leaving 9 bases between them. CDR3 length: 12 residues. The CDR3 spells CASSLTGPEAFF. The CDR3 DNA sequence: TGTGCCAGCAGCTTAACGGGGCCAGAAGCTTTCTTT.

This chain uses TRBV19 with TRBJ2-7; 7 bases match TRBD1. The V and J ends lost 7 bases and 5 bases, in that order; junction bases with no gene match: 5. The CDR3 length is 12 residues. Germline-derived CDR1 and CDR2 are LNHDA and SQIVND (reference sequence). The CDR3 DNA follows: TGTGCCAGTAAGACAGGGCGCGACGAGCAGTACTTC. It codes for CASKTGRDEQYF.

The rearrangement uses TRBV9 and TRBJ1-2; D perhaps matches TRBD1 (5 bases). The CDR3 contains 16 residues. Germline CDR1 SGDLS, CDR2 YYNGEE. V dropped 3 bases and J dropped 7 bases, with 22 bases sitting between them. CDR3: CASSAVSGARAVGYTF. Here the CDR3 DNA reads TGTGCCAGCAGCGCCGTCTCCGGAGCCAGGGCGGTTGGCTACACCTTC. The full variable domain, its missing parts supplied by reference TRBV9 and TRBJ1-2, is DSGVTQTPKHLITATGQRVTLRCSPRSGDLSVYWYQQSLDQGLQFLIQYYNGEERAKGNILERFSAQQFPDLHSELNLSSLELGDSALYFCASSAVSGARAVGYTFGSGTRLTVV.

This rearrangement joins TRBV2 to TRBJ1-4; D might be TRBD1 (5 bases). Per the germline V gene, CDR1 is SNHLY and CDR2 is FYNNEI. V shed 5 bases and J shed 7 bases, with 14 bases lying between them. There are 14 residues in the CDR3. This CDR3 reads CASSPGRVGEKLFF. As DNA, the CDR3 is TGTGCCAGCAGTCCAGGGAGGGTGGGTGAAAAACTGTTTTTT.